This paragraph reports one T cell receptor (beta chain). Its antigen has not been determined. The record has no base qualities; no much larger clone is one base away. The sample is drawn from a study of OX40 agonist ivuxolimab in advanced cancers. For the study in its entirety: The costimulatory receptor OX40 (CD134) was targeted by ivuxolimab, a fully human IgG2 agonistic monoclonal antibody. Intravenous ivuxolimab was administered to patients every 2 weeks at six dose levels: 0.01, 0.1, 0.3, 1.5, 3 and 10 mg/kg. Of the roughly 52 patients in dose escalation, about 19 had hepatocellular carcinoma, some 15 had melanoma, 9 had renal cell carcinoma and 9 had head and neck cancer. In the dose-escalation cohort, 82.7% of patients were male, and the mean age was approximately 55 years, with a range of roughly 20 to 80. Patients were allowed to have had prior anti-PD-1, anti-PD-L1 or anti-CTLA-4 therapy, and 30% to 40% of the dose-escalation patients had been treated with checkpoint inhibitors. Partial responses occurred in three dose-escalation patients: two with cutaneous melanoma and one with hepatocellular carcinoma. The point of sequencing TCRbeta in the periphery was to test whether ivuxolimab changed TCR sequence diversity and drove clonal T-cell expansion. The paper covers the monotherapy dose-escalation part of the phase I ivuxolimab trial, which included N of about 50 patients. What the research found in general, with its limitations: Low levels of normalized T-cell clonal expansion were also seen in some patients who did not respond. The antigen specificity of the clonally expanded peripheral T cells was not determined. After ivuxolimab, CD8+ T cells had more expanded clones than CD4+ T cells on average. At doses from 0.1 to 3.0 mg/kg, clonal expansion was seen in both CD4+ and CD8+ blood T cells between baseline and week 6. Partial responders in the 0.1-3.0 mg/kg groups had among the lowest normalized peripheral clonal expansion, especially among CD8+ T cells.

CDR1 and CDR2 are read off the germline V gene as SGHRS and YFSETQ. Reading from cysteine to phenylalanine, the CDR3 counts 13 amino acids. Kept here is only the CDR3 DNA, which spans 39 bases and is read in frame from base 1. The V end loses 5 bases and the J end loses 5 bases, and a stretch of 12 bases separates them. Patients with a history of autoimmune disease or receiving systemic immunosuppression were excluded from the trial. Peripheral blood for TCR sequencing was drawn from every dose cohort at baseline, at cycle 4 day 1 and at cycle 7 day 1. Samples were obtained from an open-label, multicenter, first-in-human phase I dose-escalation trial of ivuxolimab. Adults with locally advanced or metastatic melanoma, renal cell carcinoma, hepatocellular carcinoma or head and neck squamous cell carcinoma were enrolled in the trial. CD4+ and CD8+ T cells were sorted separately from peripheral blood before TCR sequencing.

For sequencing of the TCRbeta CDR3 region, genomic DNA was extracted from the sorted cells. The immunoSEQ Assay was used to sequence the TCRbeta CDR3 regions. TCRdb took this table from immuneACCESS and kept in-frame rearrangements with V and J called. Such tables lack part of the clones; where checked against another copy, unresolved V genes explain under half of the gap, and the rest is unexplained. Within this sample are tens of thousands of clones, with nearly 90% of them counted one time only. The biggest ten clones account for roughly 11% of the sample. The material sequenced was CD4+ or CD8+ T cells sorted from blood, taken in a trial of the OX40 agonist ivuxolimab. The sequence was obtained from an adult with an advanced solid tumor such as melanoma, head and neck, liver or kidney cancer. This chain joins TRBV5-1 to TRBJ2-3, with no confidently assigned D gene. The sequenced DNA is TGCGCCAGCAGTGAACCGCCCGGAGATACGCAGTATTTT. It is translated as CASSEPPGDTQYF. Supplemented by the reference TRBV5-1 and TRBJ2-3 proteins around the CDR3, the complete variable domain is KAGVTQTPRYLIKTRGQQVTLSCSPISGHRSVSWYQQTPGQGLQFLFEYFSETQRNKGNFPGRFSGRQFSNSRSEMNVSTLELGDSALYLCASSEPPGDTQYFGPGTRLTVL.